The clone carrying this T cell receptor beta chain was counted only a few times. This entry comes from a study of neurological immune-mediated disorders. This CDR3 comprises 14 residues. The junction had 7 bases not matched to a gene; V was cut back by 6 bases and J by 8 bases. From germline, CDR1 is DFQATT and CDR2 SNEGSKA (reference sequence). The sample's time point: longitudinal time-point 2. TCRdb reprocessed the 5' RACE reads via MiXCR and lists one record per CDR3 protein. The data show some 49,000 distinct CDR3 sequences, roughly 14% seen once. This clonotype originated in a male donor with HTLV-1-associated myelopathy (HAM/TSP). V usage is TRBV20-1 and J usage is TRBJ2-1, with 13 bases fitting TRBD2. The specimen was PBMCs. CDR3: CSAELAGGPYEQFF. The CDR3 bases are TGCAGTGCGGAACTAGCGGGGGGGCCCTATGAGCAGTTCTTC.